The 27 T cell receptor beta chains in this list originate from one sample, sequenced in a study of PD-1 blockade in classical Hodgkin lymphoma. Time point given: cycle 4 day 1 (C4D1), after five to seven weeks of nivolumab. Relapse after autologous stem cell transplantation occurred in every patient, and brentuximab vedotin exposure varied. Assay: immunoSEQ multiplex PCR; the TCRdb copy retains only in-frame clones and omits some. The data show 110,000 or so clones, roughly nine tenths seen once. The sequencing here drew on peripheral blood mononuclear cells (PBMCs), taken before the fourth cycle of nivolumab. The source of these receptors is a human donor with classical Hodgkin lymphoma.

The V gene is TRBV2, the J gene TRBJ1-2, with D unclear. The germline gives CDR1 SNHLY, CDR2 FYNNEI. This CDR3 has 13 residues. The V end was cut by 2 bases, the J end by 6 bases, with 10 bases between. This CDR3 reads CASSERQIDGYTF. Written as DNA, the CDR3 is TGTGCCAGCAGTGAAAGGCAGATCGATGGCTACACCTTC.

The chain links TRBV6-4 to TRBJ2-1; D is undetermined. The CDR3 covers 13 residues. Germline CDR1 and CDR2: MRHNA and SNTAGT. V dropped 4 bases and J dropped 6 bases, with 10 bases sitting between them. The DNA for the CDR3 is TGTGCCAGCAGTGTCGGCGTAGCCAATGAGCAGTTCTTC. Translation: CASSVGVANEQFF.

This chain connects TRBV27 to TRBJ1-2; weak D call: TRBD1 (6 bases). Trimming removed 2 bases at V and 4 bases at J, with 8 bases between. This CDR3 region has 13 residues. Germline lookup yields CDR1 MNHEY and CDR2 SMNVEV (reference sequence). CDR3 protein: CASSLQGSYGYTF. CDR3 nucleotides: TGTGCCAGCAGTTTACAGGGGAGCTATGGCTACACCTTC.

J is TRBJ1-2 and V is TRBV2; D call uncertain. The V end lost 7 bases, the J end lost 2 bases, and 17 bases lay between the germline ends. The CDR3 covers 15 residues. Germline V gives CDR1 SNHLY, CDR2 FYNNEI. CDR3 amino acids: CASTASGGGNYGYTF. The CDR3 DNA reads TGTGCCAGCACCGCGTCGGGTGGTGGAAACTATGGCTACACCTTC. The variable domain in full, completed from reference TRBV2 and TRBJ1-2, reads EPEVTQTPSHQVTQMGQEVILRCVPISNHLYFYWYRQILGQKVEFLVSFYNNEISEKSEIFDDQFSVERPDGSNFTLKIRSTKLEDSAMYFCASTASGGGNYGYTFGSGTRLTVV.

The chain is built from TRBV27 and TRBJ1-5; D may be TRBD1 (6 bases). V was cut by 5 bases and J by 5 bases, with 10 bases left in between. Germline lookup yields CDR1 MNHEY and CDR2 SMNVEV (reference sequence). CDR3 size: 13 residues. This CDR3 reads CASSPRQDQPQHF. The CDR3 DNA reads TGTGCCAGCAGTCCTAGACAGGATCAGCCCCAGCATTTT.

The chain joins TRBV18 to TRBJ1-5; 12 nucleotides line up with TRBD1. The V and J ends lost 4 bases and 7 bases, in that order; junction bases with no gene match: 5. Germline CDR1 and CDR2: KGHSH and LQKENI. The CDR3 runs to 15 residues. The CDR3 spells CASSQGQGARQPQHF. The CDR3 DNA sequence: TGTGCCAGCTCACAGGGACAGGGGGCTCGCCAGCCCCAGCATTTT.

The chain has TRBV30 and TRBJ2-1; D might be TRBD2 (6 bases). The CDR3 runs to 14 residues. Trimming removed 3 bases from V and 6 bases from J, with 15 bases in between. Germline V gene sequence: CDR1 GTSNPN, CDR2 SVGIG (reference sequence). The CDR3 sequence: CAWRTPGGPNEQFF. The CDR3 DNA sequence: TGTGCCTGGAGGACTCCTGGAGGGCCCAATGAGCAGTTCTTC.

V is TRBV7-2 and J is TRBJ2-7; possibly TRBD2 for D (6 bases). Trimming shortened V by 4 bases and J by 0 bases, and 13 bases separated the two germline ends. Germline CDR1 SGHTA, CDR2 FQGNSA. The CDR3 covers 15 residues. This chain's CDR3 is CASSSREMSSYEQYF. The CDR3, as DNA: TGTGCCAGCAGCTCCCGGGAGATGAGCTCCTACGAGCAGTACTTC.

The rearrangement links TRBV6-5 to TRBJ2-7; D ambiguous. Germline CDR1 and CDR2: MNHEY and SVGAGI. The CDR3 has 13 amino acids. V was trimmed by 2 bases and J by 6 bases, leaving 11 bases between them. The CDR3 reads CASSYSSMSEQYF. The CDR3 DNA reads TGTGCCAGCAGTTACAGCTCCATGTCCGAGCAGTACTTC.

V and J are TRBV7-2 and TRBJ1-4; TRBD1 might be the D (5 bases). Trimming took off 6 bases at V and 4 bases at J, with 12 bases between the two ends. The CDR3 length is 14 residues. Looked up from germline, CDR1 is SGHTA and CDR2 is FQGNSA. CDR3 coding DNA: TGTGCCAGCAGTCAGAGTGGGGGTAATGAAAAACTGTTTTTT. It encodes CASSQSGGNEKLFF.

The chain is built from TRBV15 and TRBJ2-3; 12 bases line up with TRBD1. The trim removed 4 bases at V and 6 bases at J, leaving 8 bases unmatched. Looked up from germline, CDR1 is LNHNV and CDR2 is YYDKDF (reference sequence). The CDR3 spans 16 residues. The CDR3 is CATSITAGTGGDTQYF. For the CDR3, the DNA is TGTGCCACCAGCATAACTGCCGGGACAGGGGGCGATACGCAGTATTTT.

The CDR3 loop reads CASSLALGTYEQYF. The CDR3 DNA is TGTGCCAGCAGCTTAGCGCTGGGGACCTACGAGCAGTACTTC. The V call is TRBV7-8, the J call TRBJ2-7; D is undetermined. The CDR3 consists of 14 residues. CDR1 is SGHVS, CDR2 FQNEAQ, per germline. The V end lost 0 bases, the J end lost 2 bases, and 8 bases lay between the germline ends. The whole variable domain, remainder taken from reference TRBV7-8 and TRBJ2-7, is GAGVSQSPRYKVAKRGQDVALRCDPISGHVSLFWYQQALGQGPEFLTYFQNEAQLDKSGLPSDRFFAERPEGSVSTLKIQRTQQEDSAVYLCASSLALGTYEQYFGPGTRLTVT.

This clone appeared once. V usage is TRBV18 and J usage is TRBJ2-4; a possible D gene is TRBD1 (6 bases). The CDR3 sequence is 15 residues long. Germline loops: CDR1 KGHSH, CDR2 LQKENI. V lost 3 bases and J 5 bases, leaving 14 bases between the germline ends. The CDR3 protein is CASSPHGTIENIQYF. CDR3 DNA sequence: TGTGCCAGCTCACCCCACGGGACAATTGAAAACATTCAGTACTTC.

The chain is built from TRBV14 and TRBJ2-6; D is undetermined. The germline V gene has CDR1 SGHDN and CDR2 FVKESK. V dropped 6 bases and J dropped 0 bases, with 9 bases sitting between them. The CDR3 totals 15 residues. This chain's CDR3 is CASSPDGSGANVLTF. Here the CDR3 DNA reads TGTGCCAGCAGTCCCGACGGCTCTGGGGCCAACGTCCTGACTTTC.

The chain is built from TRBV5-1 and TRBJ1-2; D perhaps matches TRBD1 (5 bases). The V gene's germline CDR1 is SGHRS and CDR2 YFSETQ. The CDR3 has 16 residues. Trimming stripped 3 bases from V and 0 bases from J, with 15 bases between. CDR3 sequence: CASSSKRDGPNYGYTF. CDR3 coding DNA: TGCGCCAGCAGCTCAAAACGGGACGGTCCTAACTATGGCTACACCTTC.

The gene calls are TRBV5-4 and TRBJ1-6, with unresolved D. Germline V lookup: CDR1 SGHNT, CDR2 YYREEE (reference sequence). Trimming took off 0 bases at V and 7 bases at J, with 8 bases between the two ends. This CDR3 comprises 14 residues. The CDR3 DNA reads as TGTGCCAGCAGCTTGGAAGTAAAGAATTCACCCCTCCACTTT. This translates into CASSLEVKNSPLHF.

J is TRBJ1-1 and V is TRBV5-4; D is unresolved. V gave up 2 bases and J gave up 8 bases, with 10 bases separating them. The CDR3 covers 12 residues. Germline V gives CDR1 SGHNT, CDR2 YYREEE (reference sequence). CDR3 DNA: TGTGCCAGCAGCTTTACCATCGGGGAAGCTTTCTTT. It encodes CASSFTIGEAFF.

V and J are TRBV2 and TRBJ1-1; TRBD1 might be the D (6 bases). V was clipped by 5 bases and J by 6 bases, with 10 bases between them. CDR3 length: 12 residues. The germline V gene encodes CDR1 SNHLY and CDR2 FYNNEI. For the CDR3, the DNA is TGTGCCAGCAGTAAAAAGGGGGCTGAAGCTTTCTTT. This sequence encodes CASSKKGAEAFF.

J is TRBJ2-7 and V is TRBV4-3, with 10 bases fitting TRBD1. The length of the CDR3 is 15 residues. V shed 0 bases and J 5 bases; nucleotides not matched to a gene: 4. Germline lookup yields CDR1 LGHNA and CDR2 YSLEER. CDR3 DNA: TGCGCCAGCAGCCAAGAGGGACAGGGGACCCACGAGCAGTACTTC. Translation gives CASSQEGQGTHEQYF.

This rearrangement joins TRBV4-2 to TRBJ2-1; TRBD2 agrees at 8 bases. After removal of 0 bases from V and 2 bases from J, the junction contained 6 bases not matched to a gene. The CDR3 has 17 residues. Germline V gene data show CDR1 as LGHNA and CDR2 as YNFKEQ. The CDR3 region has the DNA TGTGCCAGCAGCCAAGATGATAGAGCGGGAGCCTACAATGAGCAGTTCTTC. Translation gives CASSQDDRAGAYNEQFF.

Written as DNA, the CDR3 is TGCGCCAGCAGCCCCCTGCCTGGCGCTGAAGCTTTCTTT. This sequence encodes CASSPLPGAEAFF. The chain carries TRBV4-1 and TRBJ1-1; D is ambiguous. The CDR3 runs to 13 residues. Deletions cut 4 bases from V and 6 bases from J, with 12 bases between. Germline CDR1 MGHRA, CDR2 YSYEKL.

J is TRBJ1-5 and V is TRBV10-3; D is perhaps TRBD1 (6 bases). There are 15 residues in the CDR3. Germline loops: CDR1 ENHRY, CDR2 SYGVKD. Trimming took off 2 bases at V and 3 bases at J, with 11 bases between the two ends. DNA for the CDR3: TGTGCCATCAGTGAGGACGGACAGCACAATCAGCCCCAGCATTTT. It specifies CAISEDGQHNQPQHF.

In this sample, this clone is medium-sized. V and J are TRBV10-2 and TRBJ2-7; tentatively, D is TRBD1 (5 bases). Germline V gives CDR1 WSHSY, CDR2 SAAADI. The germline V and J ends were trimmed by 2 bases and 1 base, with 12 bases remaining between them. The CDR3 is made up of 15 amino acids. The DNA of the CDR3 is TGCGCCAGCAGTGAGCTTTCGACAGTTTCCTACGAGCAGTACTTC. Translating gives CASSELSTVSYEQYF.

This clone was found once. The V and J genes are TRBV5-1 and TRBJ1-3; 8 bases line up with TRBD1. This CDR3 has 14 residues. Looked up from germline, CDR1 is SGHRS and CDR2 is YFSETQ. V was clipped by 4 bases and J by 4 bases; unmatched bases: 4. Written as DNA, the CDR3 is TGCGCCAGCAGCGGGGACAGGACCGGAAACACCATATATTTT. Encoded protein: CASSGDRTGNTIYF.

The chain couples TRBV7-9 to TRBJ2-2; D remains unclear. The CDR3 is 13 amino acids. From germline, CDR1 is SEHNR and CDR2 FQNEAQ (reference sequence). The V and J ends lost 5 bases and 4 bases respectively, with 8 bases between them. The CDR3 bases are TGTGCCAGCAGCCCGACCCTCACCGGGGAGCTGTTTTTT. Translation: CASSPTLTGELFF. Full variable domain (missing parts from reference TRBV7-9 and TRBJ2-2): DTGVSQNPRHKITKRGQNVTFRCDPISEHNRLYWYRQTLGQGPEFLTYFQNEAQLEKSRLLSDRFSAERPKGSFSTLEIQRTEQGDSAMYLCASSPTLTGELFFGEGSRLTVL.

V is TRBV7-9 and J is TRBJ2-3; possibly TRBD2 for D (5 bases). Germline CDR1 SEHNR, CDR2 FQNEAQ (reference sequence). There are 18 residues in the CDR3. V dropped 1 base and J dropped 0 bases, with 17 bases sitting between them. CDR3 sequence (DNA): TGTGCCAGCAGCTTAGGAGCCGCTAGCAGAAGAAGCACAGATACGCAGTATTTT. It yields the protein CASSLGAASRRSTDTQYF.

V gene TRBV28 combines with J gene TRBJ2-3; D remains ambiguous. V was shortened by 2 bases and J by 1 base, with 16 bases between the two germline ends. The germline V gene encodes CDR1 MDHEN and CDR2 SYDVKM. There are 17 residues in the CDR3. In DNA form, the CDR3 reads TGTGCCAGCAGTTTAGCTGTAGTCGGGCTTGGCACAGATACGCAGTATTTT. Translated, it gives CASSLAVVGLGTDTQYF.